One T cell receptor (beta chain) is described in this entry. Antigen specificity is unknown. The record originates from a study of T cell repertoires in cytomegalovirus infection. Across the whole study: A matching HLA type, together with CMV infection, was signaled by public TCR beta signatures.

V was pared by 6 bases and J by 0 bases, with 10 bases of the junction left unmatched. The CDR3 extends over 19 amino acids. Study-wide points: In two of eight donors, the top clonotype was HLA-C-restricted CMV-specific.

TCRdb processed the reads anew with MiXCR; each CDR3 protein has one entry. The data show about 140,000 distinct CDR3 sequences, with approximately 5.9% seen just once and roughly 18% held by the top ten. The rearrangement uses TRBV12-3 or TRBV12-4 and TRBJ2-2, with 13 positions matching TRBD2. The sequencing input was PBMCs. The clonotype originates from a human donor in good health (CMV status not recorded). Some clones in this sample may be carry-over from other donors' samples. The CDR3 nucleotides are TGTGCCAGCAGATCCGGGACTAGCGGGGTCTTCGCGAACACCGGGGAGCTGTTTTTT. It specifies CASRSGTSGVFANTGELFF.